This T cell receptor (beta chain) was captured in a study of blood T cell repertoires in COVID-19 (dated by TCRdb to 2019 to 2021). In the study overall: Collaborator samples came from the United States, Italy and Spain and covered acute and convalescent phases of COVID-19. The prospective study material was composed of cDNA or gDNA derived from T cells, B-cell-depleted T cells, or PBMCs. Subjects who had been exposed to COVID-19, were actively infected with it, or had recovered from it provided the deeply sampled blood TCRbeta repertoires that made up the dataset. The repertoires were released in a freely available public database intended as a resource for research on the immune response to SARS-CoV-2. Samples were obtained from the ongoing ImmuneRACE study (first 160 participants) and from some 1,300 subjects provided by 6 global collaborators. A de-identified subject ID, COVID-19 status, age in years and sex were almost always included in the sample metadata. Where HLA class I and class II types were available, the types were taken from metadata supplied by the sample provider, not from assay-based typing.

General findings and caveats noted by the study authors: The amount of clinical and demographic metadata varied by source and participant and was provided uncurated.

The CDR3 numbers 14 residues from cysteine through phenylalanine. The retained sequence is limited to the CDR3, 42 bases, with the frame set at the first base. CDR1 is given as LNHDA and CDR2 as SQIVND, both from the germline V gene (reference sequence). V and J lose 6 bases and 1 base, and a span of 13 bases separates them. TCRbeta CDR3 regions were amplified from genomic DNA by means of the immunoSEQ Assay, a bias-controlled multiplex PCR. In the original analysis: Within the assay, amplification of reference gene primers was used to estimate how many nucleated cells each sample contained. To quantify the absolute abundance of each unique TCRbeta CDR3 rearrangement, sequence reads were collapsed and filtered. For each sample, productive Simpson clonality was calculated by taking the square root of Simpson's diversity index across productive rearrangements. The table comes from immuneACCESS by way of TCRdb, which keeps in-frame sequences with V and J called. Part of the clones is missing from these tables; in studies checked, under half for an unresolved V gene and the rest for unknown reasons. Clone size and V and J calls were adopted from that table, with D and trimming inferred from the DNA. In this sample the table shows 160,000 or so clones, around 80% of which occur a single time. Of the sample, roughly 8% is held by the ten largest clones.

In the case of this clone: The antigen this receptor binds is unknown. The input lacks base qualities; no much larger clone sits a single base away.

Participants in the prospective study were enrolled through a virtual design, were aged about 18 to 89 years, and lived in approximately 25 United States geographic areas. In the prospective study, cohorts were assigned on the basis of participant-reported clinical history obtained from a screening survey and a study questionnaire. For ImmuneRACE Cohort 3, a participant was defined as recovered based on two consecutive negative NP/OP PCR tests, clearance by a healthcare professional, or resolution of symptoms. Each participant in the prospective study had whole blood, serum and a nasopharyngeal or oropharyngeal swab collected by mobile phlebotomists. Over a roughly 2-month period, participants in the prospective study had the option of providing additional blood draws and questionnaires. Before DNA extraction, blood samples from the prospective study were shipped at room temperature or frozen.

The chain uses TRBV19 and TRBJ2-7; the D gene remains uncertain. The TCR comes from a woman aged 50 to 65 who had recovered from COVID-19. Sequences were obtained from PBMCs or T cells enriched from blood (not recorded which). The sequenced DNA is TGTGCCAGTAGCATGAGATCGGTGTCCTACGAGCAGTACTTC. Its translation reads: CASSMRSVSYEQYF.